These 6 T cell receptor beta chains were all obtained from the same sample, sequenced in a study of early T cells in non-severe SARS-CoV-2 infection. TCRdb ran MiXCR on the 5' RACE reads and lists one entry per CDR3 protein. The sample lists tens of thousands of distinct CDR3 sequences, under 9.5% occurring once. Sequenced: whole blood. The receptors come from an adult who was a healthcare worker with PCR-confirmed SARS-CoV-2 infection or an uninfected control (not recorded which).

The table lists this clonotype with a few counts. The chain is built from TRBV7-2 and TRBJ1-2, with D unclear. This CDR3 region has 13 residues. The germline gives CDR1 SGHTA, CDR2 FQGNSA. The ends were cut back, 5 bases at V and 5 bases at J, with 12 bases in the middle. The CDR3 loop is CASSADGYYGYTF. DNA of the CDR3: TGTGCCAGCAGCGCGGACGGCTATTATGGCTACACCTTC.

The V gene is TRBV6-2 or TRBV6-3, the J gene TRBJ1-5; weak D call: TRBD1 (6 bases). V was shortened by 6 bases and J by 7 bases, with 16 bases between the two germline ends. Per germline, CDR1 MNHEY and CDR2 SVGEGT. The CDR3 runs to 14 residues. In DNA form, the CDR3 reads TGTGCCAGCAGGCTAGCAGGGGATGGCCAGCCCCAGCATTTT. It is translated as CASRLAGDGQPQHF.

This clonotype appeared many times. V gene TRBV29-1 combines with J gene TRBJ2-3, with a tentative D call TRBD1 (5 bases). V lost 2 bases and J lost 0, with 9 bases in between. This CDR3 has 14 amino acids. The germline gives CDR1 SQVTM, CDR2 ANQGSEA. The CDR3 DNA is TGCAGCGTTGAAAGACAGCCTAGCACAGATACGCAGTATTTT. Translated: CSVERQPSTDTQYF.

In its sample, this clonotype was seen a few times. The gene calls are TRBV5-1 and TRBJ2-4, with D perhaps TRBD2 (6 bases). Germline CDR1 and CDR2: SGHRS and YFSETQ. V was shortened by 0 bases and J by 10 bases, with 20 bases between the two germline ends. This CDR3 has 16 residues. The CDR3 loop reads CASSLAGTRWGNIQYF. The CDR3 DNA is TGCGCCAGCAGCTTGGCCGGGACTCGCTGGGGGAATATTCAGTACTTC.

This clonotype was observed at least ten times. V usage is TRBV7-7 and J usage is TRBJ1-4, with D possibly matching TRBD1 (5 bases). V lost 1 base, J lost 4 bases, and 10 bases lay in between. In germline, CDR1 is SSHAT, CDR2 FNYEAQ (reference sequence). The CDR3 covers 15 residues. CDR3 protein: CASSLGGDSNEKLFF. Written as DNA, the CDR3 is TGTGCCAGCAGCTTAGGAGGCGACAGTAATGAAAAACTGTTTTTT.

The chain couples TRBV27 to TRBJ1-1; possibly TRBD1 for D (6 bases). Germline V CDR1 and CDR2: MNHEY, SMNVEV (reference sequence). The CDR3 consists of 15 residues. V lost 6 bases and J 5 bases, leaving 19 bases between the germline ends. This CDR3 is CASSPMTGVRTEAFF. The CDR3 DNA reads TGTGCCAGCAGCCCCATGACAGGCGTGAGGACTGAAGCTTTCTTT.